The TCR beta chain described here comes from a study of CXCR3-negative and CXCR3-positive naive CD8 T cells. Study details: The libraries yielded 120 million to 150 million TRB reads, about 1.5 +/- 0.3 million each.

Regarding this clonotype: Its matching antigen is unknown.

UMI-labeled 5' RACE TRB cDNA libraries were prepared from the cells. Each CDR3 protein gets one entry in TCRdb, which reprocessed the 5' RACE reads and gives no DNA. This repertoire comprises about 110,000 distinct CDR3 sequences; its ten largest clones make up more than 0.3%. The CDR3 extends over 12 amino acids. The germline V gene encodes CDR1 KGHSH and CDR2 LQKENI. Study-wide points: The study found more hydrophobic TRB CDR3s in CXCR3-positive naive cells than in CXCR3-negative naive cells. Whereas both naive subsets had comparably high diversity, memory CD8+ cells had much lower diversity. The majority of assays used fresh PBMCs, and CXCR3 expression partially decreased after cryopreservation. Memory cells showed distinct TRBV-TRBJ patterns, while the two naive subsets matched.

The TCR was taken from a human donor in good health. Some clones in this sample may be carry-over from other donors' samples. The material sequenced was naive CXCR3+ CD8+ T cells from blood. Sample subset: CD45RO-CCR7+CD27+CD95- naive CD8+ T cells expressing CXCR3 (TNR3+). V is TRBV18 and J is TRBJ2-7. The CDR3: CASSPVSYEQYF.